The clone carrying this T cell receptor (beta chain) was seen more than once but under ten times. These data come from a study of blood T cell repertoires in COVID-19. CDR3 size: 14 residues. CDR1 and CDR2 from the germline V gene are LGHDT and YNNKEL (reference sequence). The V segment lost 4 bases and the J segment 4 bases; nucleotides outside the gene matches: 6. Method: immunoSEQ multiplex PCR; TCRdb's copy keeps in-frame clones and lacks some. Counted here are around 220,000 clones, roughly 84% occurring once; the ten biggest clones make up 4% to 4.5%. Material: peripheral blood. This receptor was identified in a woman in her thirties or forties with active or convalescent COVID-19. This sequence joins TRBV3-1 (or the pseudogene TRBV3-2) and TRBJ1-2, with 7 nucleotides matching TRBD1. In DNA, the CDR3 is TGTGCCAGCAGCCCAAAGGGGGCTAGCTATGGCTACACCTTC. Its protein is CASSPKGASYGYTF.